Listed below are T cell receptor beta chains from one sample, sequenced in a study of molecular identifiers for immune sequencing clone quantification. TCRdb reprocessed the PCR reads via MiXCR and lists one record per CDR3 protein. The data hold some 590,000 distinct CDR3 sequences, with roughly 23% observed a single time. The specimen sequenced was naive CD8+ T cells from blood, with Jurkat cell RNA spiked in. The receptors here all came from a human donor in good health. Some libraries in this study had Jurkat cell RNA spiked in. Each CDR3 is given with its conserved first and last residue. D genes are given only for firm matches. Expanded clones get a size class; other rows say once, few or many, or leave the size out.

TRBJ2-7	TRBD2	TRBV7-9	.	CASSLVGLAGVVEQYF	TGTGCCAGCAGCTTAGTTGGACTAGCGGGAGTAGTCGAGCAGTACTTC
TRBJ1-1	.	TRBV5-4	many	CASSLPRDEKRVSLYSSQAFF	TGTGCCAGCAGCTTACCCCGAGACGAGAAGAGAGTTTCGCTTTACAGTTCCCAAGCTTTCTTT
TRBJ2-3	.	TRBV19	.	CASSIFIYGTDTQYF	TGTGCCAGTAGTATATTCATATACGGCACAGATACGCAGTATTTT
TRBJ2-6	TRBD1	TRBV24-1	.	CATSGKGANSGASVLTF	TGTGCCACCAGTGGAAAGGGGGCGAACTCTGGGGCCAGCGTCCTGACTTTC
TRBJ1-1	TRBD1	TRBV4-1	.	CASSLWTGENTEAFF	TGCGCCAGCAGCCTCTGGACAGGGGAGAACACTGAAGCTTTCTTT
TRBJ2-7	.	TRBV29-1	many	CSVPAGEVGYEQYF	TGCAGCGTCCCAGCAGGCGAGGTGGGCTACGAGCAGTACTTC
TRBJ2-3	.	TRBV20-1	few	CSARDIGGTDTQYF	TGCAGTGCTAGAGATATAGGGGGCACAGATACGCAGTATTTT
TRBJ1-5	TRBD1	TRBV6-2/TRBV6-3	.	CASRTDRENGMGDQPQHF	TGTGCCAGCAGGACAGACAGGGAGAACGGAATGGGCGATCAGCCCCAGCATTTT
TRBJ2-7	.	TRBV6-5	many	CASSRSGELGEQYF	TGTGCCAGTTCCCGTTCGGGGGAGCTTGGAGAGCAGTACTTC
TRBJ2-7	TRBD1	TRBV29-1	few	CSVRNRGQTYEQYF	TGCAGCGTGCGAAACAGGGGGCAAACCTACGAGCAGTACTTC
TRBJ2-1	.	TRBV30	.	CAWSVLGNDEQFF	TGTGCCTGGAGTGTACTTGGGAATGATGAGCAGTTCTTC
TRBJ1-3	.	TRBV12-3/TRBV12-4	.	CASREGSGNTIYF	TGTGCCAGCAGGGAGGGCTCTGGAAACACCATATATTTT
TRBJ2-7	.	TRBV27	.	CATRGDGYSYEQYF	TGTGCCACTCGCGGGGACGGTTACTCCTACGAGCAGTACTTC
TRBJ2-3	.	TRBV4-3	.	CASSQDGGPAYTTDTQYF	TGCGCCAGCAGCCAAGACGGGGGACCAGCCTATACCACAGATACGCAGTATTTT
TRBJ2-5	.	TRBV20-1	.	CSATSGQGGSETQYF	TGCAGTGCGACCTCGGGGCAGGGAGGATCGGAGACCCAGTACTTC
TRBJ2-6	.	TRBV7-9	once	CASSYSGADVLTF	TGTGCCAGCAGCTATTCTGGGGCCGACGTCCTGACTTTC
TRBJ1-1	.	TRBV25-1	many	CASSHRAEPEAFF	TGTGCCAGCAGTCATAGGGCTGAGCCTGAAGCTTTCTTT
TRBJ2-1	.	TRBV12-3/TRBV12-4	.	CASRYGSYNEQFF	TGTGCCAGCAGGTATGGGTCCTACAATGAGCAGTTCTTC
TRBJ2-6	.	TRBV9	many	CASSVDLFSGANVLTF	TGTGCCAGCAGCGTAGACTTGTTCTCTGGGGCCAACGTCCTGACTTTC
TRBJ1-5	.	TRBV4-3	many	CASSQDRSLYQPQHF	TGCGCCAGCAGCCAAGACAGAAGCCTTTATCAGCCCCAGCATTTT
TRBJ2-1	.	TRBV11-3	few	CASSLGAGTRLNNEQFF	TGTGCCAGCAGCTTAGGTGCCGGGACAAGACTTAACAATGAGCAGTTCTTC
TRBJ2-5	.	TRBV30	few	CAWSVQGLETQYF	TGTGCCTGGAGTGTACAGGGTTTGGAGACCCAGTACTTC
TRBJ1-5	.	TRBV19	.	CASSLITQPQHF	TGTGCCAGTAGTTTAATCACCCAGCCCCAGCATTTT